Below, 30 T cell receptor beta chains from the same sample are listed, as sequenced in a study of control samples from healthy donors and cancer patients. Some clones are missing from TCRdb's copy, which holds only in-frame ones; the method was immunoSEQ multiplex PCR. The data contain tens of thousands of clones, under 95% of them singletons. Sequenced: PBMCs. These receptors came from a man aged 25 to 40 with colorectal cancer.

This sequence joins TRBV11-2 and TRBJ2-7; the D call may be TRBD1 or TRBD2 (5 bases each). There are 14 residues in the CDR3. Trimming stripped 3 bases from V and 3 bases from J, with 12 bases between. Looked up from germline, CDR1 is SGHAT and CDR2 is FQNNGV. The chain's CDR3 is CASSFSARDYEQYF. The CDR3 DNA sequence: TGTGCCAGCAGCTTTAGCGCCAGGGACTACGAGCAGTACTTC.

The genes are TRBV4-1 and TRBJ1-1; no reliable D call. Germline-derived CDR1 and CDR2 are MGHRA and YSYEKL. CDR3 size: 13 residues. Trimming pared 6 bases from V and 3 bases from J, leaving 11 bases between. CDR3 in DNA: TGCGCCAGCAGGTCGACTGGGGACACTGAAGCTTTCTTT. This sequence encodes CASRSTGDTEAFF.

The V call is TRBV7-8, the J call TRBJ2-3, with 7 nucleotides matching TRBD2. Trimming cost V 2 bases and J 2 bases; bases outside gene matches: 4. CDR3 length: 15 amino acids. Looked up from germline, CDR1 is SGHVS and CDR2 is FQNEAQ. CDR3 sequence reads: CASSLREGTTDTQYF. In DNA, the CDR3 is TGTGCCAGCAGCTTAAGGGAGGGCACCACAGATACGCAGTATTTT.

Comment on this clone: Because the CDR3's place on the DNA is in doubt, the DNA is left out and the CDR3 is given as listed by TCRdb. The rearrangement links TRBV15 to TRBJ2-6; the table assigns TRBD2, which was not confirmed against the DNA. CDR1 LNHNV and CDR2 YYDKDF come from the germline V gene (reference sequence). The CDR3 length equals 16 residues, ends included. The CDR3 spells CATSRGVGTGANVPTF.

This clone was recorded once. This chain uses TRBV5-4 with TRBJ2-4; D tentatively reads TRBD1 or TRBD2 (5 bases each). V gave up 4 bases and J gave up 0 bases, with 14 bases separating them. The CDR3 spans 16 residues. CDR1 is SGHNT and CDR2 is YYREEE in the germline V gene (reference sequence). The CDR3 region is CASSPGTDLAKNIQYF. The CDR3 region has the DNA TGTGCCAGCAGCCCGGGGACGGATCTAGCCAAAAACATTCAGTACTTC.

A single count supports this clone. This CDR3 is also generated by other DNA sequences in the sample. The J gene is TRBJ2-1, the V gene TRBV4-2; D gene ambiguous. V was cut by 0 bases and J by 0 bases, with 6 bases left in between. There are 15 residues in the CDR3. Germline V gene data show CDR1 as LGHNA and CDR2 as YNFKEQ. CDR3 sequence reads: CASSQDRSSYNEQFF. In DNA, the CDR3 is TGTGCCAGCAGCCAAGATAGAAGCTCCTACAATGAGCAGTTCTTC.

The CDR3 bases are TGTGCCAGTAGTTCAGAGACAGGGGTGGATTCACCCCTCCACTTT. Translated, it gives CASSSETGVDSPLHF. The genes are TRBV19 and TRBJ1-6; 8 bases are shared with TRBD1. This CDR3 contains 15 residues. Germline V gene lookup returns CDR1 LNHDA and CDR2 SQIVND (reference sequence). The J segment lost 8 bases and the V segment lost 5 bases, leaving 8 bases of the junction unmatched.

The chain links TRBV4-3 to TRBJ2-6, with D unresolved. Germline V gene lookup returns CDR1 LGHNA and CDR2 YSLEER. V lost 3 bases and J 2 bases, leaving 8 bases between the germline ends. CDR3 length equals 15 residues. The CDR3 spells CASSQMGTGANVLTF. CDR3 DNA: TGCGCCAGCAGCCAGATGGGTACTGGGGCCAACGTCCTGACTTTC.

CDR3 sequence (DNA): TGTGCCAGCAGTTATGGGGCAGAGCAAGCTTTCTTT. Translating gives CASSYGAEQAFF. The chain joins TRBV6-6 to TRBJ1-1; possibly TRBD1 for D (5 bases). The CDR3 contains 12 residues. Trimming left V 3 bases short and J 9 bases short, with 11 bases between. The germline CDR1 and CDR2 sequences are MNHNY and SVGAGI (reference sequence).

The chain is built from TRBV2 and TRBJ1-3, with D tentatively TRBD1 (5 bases). CDR3 length: 15 amino acids. V was clipped by 7 bases and J by 1 base, with 14 bases between them. The germline CDR1 and CDR2 sequences are SNHLY and FYNNEI. The CDR3 DNA sequence: TGTGCCAGCACCCTGGGGGGTAATTCTGGAAACACCATATATTTT. Its translation is CASTLGGNSGNTIYF.

The chain links TRBV7-9 to TRBJ1-5; no definite D call. With 1 base removed from V and 7 bases from J, the gap between germline ends came to 5 bases. The CDR3 extends over 12 amino acids. Germline CDR1 SEHNR, CDR2 FQNEAQ (reference sequence). The CDR3 region has the DNA TGTGCCAGCAGCTTAGGGCAACAGCCCCAGCATTTT. This sequence encodes CASSLGQQPQHF.

The rearrangement uses TRBV29-1 and TRBJ2-2; D is unresolved. V shed 3 bases and J shed 6 bases, with 11 bases lying between them. Germline CDR1 reads SQVTM; CDR2 reads ANQGSEA. The CDR3 consists of 13 residues. For the CDR3, the DNA is TGCAGCGTTGATCCAGTGCCTTCCGGGGAGCTGTTTTTT. This encodes CSVDPVPSGELFF.

This rearrangement joins TRBV13 to TRBJ1-1, with D perhaps TRBD1 (5 bases). The CDR3 has 13 residues. Trimming removed 1 base from V and 3 bases from J, with 6 bases in between. Germline CDR1 and CDR2: PRHDT and FYEKMQ (reference sequence). The CDR3 here is CASSLEGDTEAFF. DNA of the CDR3: TGTGCCAGCAGCTTAGAAGGGGACACTGAAGCTTTCTTT.

The genes are TRBV18 and TRBJ2-4, with D perhaps being TRBD1 or TRBD2 (6 bases each). Germline V gene data show CDR1 as KGHSH and CDR2 as LQKENI. Trimming removed 3 bases from V and 7 bases from J, with 13 bases in between. The CDR3 has 14 amino acids. The CDR3 nucleotides read TGTGCCAGCTCACCGGGACAAGGGGGGAACATTCAGTACTTC. Translating it yields CASSPGQGGNIQYF.

The chain links TRBV4-2 to TRBJ2-7; D is perhaps TRBD2 (5 bases). Per the germline V gene, CDR1 is LGHNA and CDR2 is YNFKEQ. The germline V and J ends were trimmed by 2 bases and 1 base, with 9 bases remaining between them. There are 14 residues in the CDR3. The CDR3 sequence is CASSQRRRSYEQYF. DNA of the CDR3: TGTGCCAGCAGCCAACGTCGGAGGTCCTACGAGCAGTACTTC.

This chain joins TRBV4-3 and TRBJ2-3; no reliable D call. Per the germline V gene, CDR1 is LGHNA and CDR2 is YSLEER. The CDR3 covers 14 residues. The V end was cut by 1 base, the J end by 2 bases, with 7 bases between. CDR3 region: CASSQGPLTDTQYF. The CDR3 DNA reads as TGCGCCAGCAGCCAAGGACCTCTCACAGATACGCAGTATTTT.

The chain couples TRBV18 to TRBJ1-3; TRBD1 aligns across 8 bases. The germline CDR1 and CDR2 sequences are KGHSH and LQKENI. The CDR3 covers 16 residues. Unmatched junction bases numbered 4, after V lost 1 base and J lost 2 bases. The CDR3 coding sequence is TGTGCCAGCTCACCACGACAGGGGACCGCTGGAAACACCATATATTTT. As protein: CASSPRQGTAGNTIYF.

The gene calls are TRBV27 and TRBJ1-1; D uncertain. Germline-derived CDR1 and CDR2 are MNHEY and SMNVEV (reference sequence). Trimming removed 5 bases from V and 1 base from J, with 8 bases in between. The CDR3 spans 13 residues. The CDR3 nucleotides are TGTGCCAGCAGTACCCCTTCGAACACTGAAGCTTTCTTT. Translated, it gives CASSTPSNTEAFF.

This chain connects TRBV3-1 (or the pseudogene TRBV3-2) to TRBJ1-1; no clear D gene. CDR3 length equals 15 residues. Germline V gives CDR1 LGHDT, CDR2 YNNKEL (reference sequence). The germline V and J ends were trimmed by 1 base and 0 bases, with 9 bases remaining between them. The CDR3 loop reads CASSQVVRMNTEAFF. Written as DNA, the CDR3 is TGTGCCAGCAGCCAAGTGGTGCGGATGAACACTGAAGCTTTCTTT.

V and J are TRBV19 and TRBJ2-1; D possibly uses TRBD1 or TRBD2 (5 bases each). V lost 2 bases and J 6 bases, leaving 26 bases between the germline ends. The germline CDR1 and CDR2 sequences are LNHDA and SQIVND (reference sequence). The CDR3 is 19 residues long. CDR3 sequence (DNA): TGTGCCAGTAGTATATCCTCCGGGACCGGGGTTGCGCGTCGCAATGAGCAGTTCTTC. Its protein product is CASSISSGTGVARRNEQFF.

The chain employs TRBV2 and TRBJ1-5; maybe TRBD1 (5 bases). Deletions cut 6 bases from V and 9 bases from J, with 15 bases between. Germline-derived CDR1 and CDR2 are SNHLY and FYNNEI. CDR3 length: 13 residues. CDR3 sequence (DNA): TGTGCCAGCAGCCCGCGGGCAGGGAGGCCCCAGCATTTT. Translation: CASSPRAGRPQHF.

This chain connects TRBV3-1 (or the pseudogene TRBV3-2) to TRBJ1-1; D unclear. Trimming cost V 1 base and J 11 bases, with 14 bases left between them. This CDR3 has 13 residues. CDR1 and CDR2 (germline): LGHDT, YNNKEL (reference sequence). The CDR3 DNA is TGTGCCAGCAGCCAAGTACGAGGCCAAGAGGCTTTCTTT. Its protein is CASSQVRGQEAFF.

The rearrangement joins TRBV5-6 to TRBJ2-6; no reliable D call. Germline V gene data show CDR1 as SGHDT and CDR2 as YYEEEE. V was shortened by 0 bases and J by 0 bases, with 4 bases between the two germline ends. The CDR3 has 15 residues. The CDR3 loop is CASSLGGSGANVLTF. DNA for the CDR3: TGTGCCAGCAGCTTGGGAGGCTCTGGGGCCAACGTCCTGACTTTC.

The chain uses TRBV6-5 and TRBJ2-5, with 8 bases aligning to TRBD1. This CDR3 contains 13 residues. Germline-derived CDR1 and CDR2 are MNHEY and SVGAGI. V lost 6 bases, J lost 4 bases, and 4 bases stayed unmatched. The CDR3 region has the DNA TGTGCCAGCAGGGACAGGGTAATAGAGACCCAGTACTTC. Encoded protein: CASRDRVIETQYF.

V and J are TRBV4-1 and TRBJ1-2; D is unclear. CDR1 and CDR2 (germline): MGHRA, YSYEKL. V lost 0 bases and J 8 bases, leaving 13 bases between the germline ends. The CDR3 is 14 amino acids. DNA for the CDR3: TGCGCCAGCAGCCAAGAAGAAGGTACGGGGGGCTACACCTTC. The encoded protein is CASSQEEGTGGYTF.

The chain uses TRBV18 and TRBJ1-2; weak D call: TRBD1 (6 bases). The germline V and J ends were trimmed by 3 bases and 0 bases, with 8 bases remaining between them. This CDR3 region has 14 residues. Germline CDR1 is KGHSH and CDR2 is LQKENI. The CDR3 coding sequence is TGTGCCAGCTCACCGGGGGGGCCTAACTATGGCTACACCTTC. Translated: CASSPGGPNYGYTF.

The chain employs TRBV2 and TRBJ2-3; TRBD2 aligns across 10 bases. The CDR3 runs 18 residues. CDR1 SNHLY and CDR2 FYNNEI come from the germline V gene. Losses at the gene ends were 2 bases for V and 0 bases for J; bases not matched to a gene: 8. The CDR3 sequence is CASSETSGIATSTDTQYF. CDR3 nucleotide sequence: TGTGCCAGCAGTGAAACTAGCGGGATTGCTACTAGCACAGATACGCAGTATTTT.

On this clone: The same CDR3 also results from other DNA sequences found in this sample. The rearrangement uses TRBV5-1 and TRBJ2-2, with D perhaps TRBD2 (6 bases). Germline V lookup: CDR1 SGHRS, CDR2 YFSETQ. The CDR3 contains 16 residues. Between the trimmed V and J ends, which lost 0 bases and 0 bases, there was a span of 9 bases. CDR3 sequence (DNA): TGCGCCAGCAGCTTGGCGGGCGGGGCGAACACCGGGGAGCTGTTTTTT. It specifies CASSLAGGANTGELFF.

V gene TRBV5-5 combines with J gene TRBJ1-1; weak D call: TRBD1 (5 bases). Trimming took off 3 bases at V and 8 bases at J, with 14 bases between the two ends. CDR3 length: 13 residues. Germline CDR1 reads SGHKS; CDR2 reads YYEKEE (reference sequence). This CDR3 is CASSSYNQGEAFF. The CDR3, as DNA: TGTGCCAGCAGCTCGTACAATCAGGGAGAAGCTTTCTTT. The full variable domain, completed using reference TRBV5-5 and TRBJ1-1, is DAGVTQSPTHLIKTRGQQVTLRCSPISGHKSVSWYQQVLGQGPQFIFQYYEKEERGRGNFPDRFSARQFPNYSSELNVNALLLGDSALYLCASSSYNQGEAFFGQGTRLTVV.

J is TRBJ2-3 and V is TRBV25-1; TRBD1 agrees at 11 bases. There are 17 residues in the CDR3. The germline V gene encodes CDR1 MGHDK and CDR2 SYGVNS. The V and J ends lost 4 bases and 3 bases, in that order; junction bases with no gene match: 9. CDR3 sequence: CASSGPGQGGFTDTQYF. DNA for the CDR3: TGTGCCAGCAGTGGACCGGGACAGGGGGGATTTACAGATACGCAGTATTTT.